The 26 T cell receptor beta chains below all came from one sample that was sequenced in a study of cytomegalovirus exposure and HLA in healthy donors. Researchers ran the PCR with 60 Vbeta and 13 Jbeta primers. The assay was immunoSEQ multiplex PCR, and TCRdb's table has in-frame clones only and misses some. Of some 200,000 clones detected, 84% appear once; the ten largest clones hold about 2.4%. The sample consisted of PBMCs. These receptors all stem from a woman between 50 and 59 years old in good health and CMV-seropositive.

This chain connects TRBV19 to TRBJ2-7; 7 positions agree with TRBD1. The CDR3 has 14 residues. The junction had 8 bases not matched to a gene; V was cut back by 5 bases and J by 4 bases. Germline values: CDR1 LNHDA, CDR2 SQIVND (reference sequence). The CDR3 is CASSGSGQFYEQYF. The CDR3 bases are TGTGCCAGTAGTGGATCGGGACAGTTTTACGAGCAGTACTTC.

For the CDR3, the DNA is TGTGCCAGCAGGGTACAGGGGGCCGGGGAGCTGTTTTTT. This codes for CASRVQGAGELFF. J is TRBJ2-2 and V is TRBV6-1; 8 nucleotides agree with TRBD1. This CDR3 region has 13 residues. Trimming cost V 6 bases and J 6 bases; bases outside gene matches: 3. From germline, CDR1 is MNHNS and CDR2 SASEGT.

The V call is TRBV7-8, the J call TRBJ2-2, with TRBD1 matching over 7 bases. With V trimmed by 7 bases and J by 0 bases, 8 bases remained unmatched. The CDR3 contains 16 residues. CDR1 is SGHVS and CDR2 is FQNEAQ in the germline V gene. CDR3 DNA sequence: TGTGCCAGCATCCTCAACCAGGGGGCGAACACCGGGGAGCTGTTTTTT. Its translation: CASILNQGANTGELFF.

The chain recombines TRBV7-3 with TRBJ2-7; tentatively, D is TRBD2 (5 bases). Between the trimmed V and J ends, which lost 8 bases and 5 bases, there was a span of 16 bases. The CDR3 loop spans 13 amino acids. Germline V gene data show CDR1 as SGHTA and CDR2 as FQGTGA. In DNA form, the CDR3 reads TGTGCCAGCGCCGCGGGCCGCGGCGACGAGCAGTACTTC. Translation gives CASAAGRGDEQYF.

The V call is TRBV7-9, the J call TRBJ1-2; 10 bases align to TRBD1. This CDR3 comprises 15 residues. Per germline, CDR1 SEHNR and CDR2 FQNEAQ (reference sequence). The J segment lost 2 bases and the V segment lost 2 bases, leaving 2 bases of the junction unmatched. CDR3 in DNA: TGTGCCAGCAGCTTATGGGACAGGGGAAACTATGGCTACACCTTC. Its protein product is CASSLWDRGNYGYTF. Filled out from reference TRBV7-9 and TRBJ1-2, the complete variable domain reads DTGVSQNPRHKITKRGQNVTFRCDPISEHNRLYWYRQTLGQGPEFLTYFQNEAQLEKSRLLSDRFSAERPKGSFSTLEIQRTEQGDSAMYLCASSLWDRGNYGYTFGSGTRLTVV.

The chain uses TRBV5-1 and TRBJ2-1, with D perhaps matching TRBD2 (6 bases). Germline loops: CDR1 SGHRS, CDR2 YFSETQ. CDR3 size: 14 residues. The V and J ends lost 0 bases and 6 bases respectively, with 10 bases between them. In DNA form, the CDR3 reads TGCGCCAGCAGCTTGGCTCGGGGGACCAATGAGCAGTTCTTC. This codes for CASSLARGTNEQFF.

J is TRBJ2-1 and V is TRBV29-1, with D perhaps TRBD2 (6 bases). The germline CDR1 and CDR2 sequences are SQVTM and ANQGSEA. The CDR3 covers 14 residues. V gave up 4 bases and J gave up 7 bases, with 17 bases separating them. CDR3 amino acids: CSVGVRELLNEQFF. CDR3 nucleotides: TGCAGCGTTGGGGTCCGGGAGTTGTTGAATGAGCAGTTCTTC.

The CDR3 sequence is CASSYREGSYGYTF. The CDR3 nucleotides read TGTGCCAGCAGTTATAGGGAGGGCTCCTATGGCTACACCTTC. V is TRBV6-5 and J is TRBJ1-2; D is undetermined. Trimming pared 3 bases from V and 4 bases from J, leaving 12 bases between. The CDR3 sequence is 14 residues long. Germline lookup yields CDR1 MNHEY and CDR2 SVGAGI.

The chain joins TRBV7-2 to TRBJ2-7; the match to TRBD2 covers 7 bases. After removal of 1 base from V and 2 bases from J, the junction contained 2 bases not matched to a gene. The CDR3 spans 14 residues. Germline values: CDR1 SGHTA, CDR2 FQGNSA. The CDR3, as DNA: TGTGCCAGCAGCTTAGACGGGGGGACCTACGAGCAGTACTTC. Protein product: CASSLDGGTYEQYF.

Only a few counts were recorded for this clone. The rearrangement uses TRBV12-5 and TRBJ1-1; possibly TRBD1 for D (5 bases). This CDR3 is 14 amino acids long. Germline CDR1 is LGHNT and CDR2 is FRNRAP. The ends were cut back, 1 base at V and 4 bases at J, with 10 bases in the middle. The CDR3 reads CASGLEGSATEAFF. CDR3 bases: TGTGCTAGTGGTTTGGAGGGGTCGGCCACTGAAGCTTTCTTT.

This rearrangement joins TRBV14 to TRBJ2-1; 9 positions match TRBD1. Germline V gene data show CDR1 as SGHDN and CDR2 as FVKESK. The CDR3 has 14 amino acids. V lost 5 bases to trimming and J lost 6 bases; unmatched junction nucleotides: 5. The DNA for the CDR3 is TGTGCCAGCAGCACCCTGACAGGGGGCAATGAGCAGTTCTTC. It codes for CASSTLTGGNEQFF.

This rearrangement joins TRBV29-1 to TRBJ2-6; TRBD1 aligns across 9 bases. This CDR3 contains 15 residues. The trim removed 3 bases at V and 4 bases at J, leaving 4 bases unmatched. Germline lookup yields CDR1 SQVTM and CDR2 ANQGSEA. The CDR3 DNA reads as TGCAGCGTTGAGGGGACAGGGTCCGGGGCCAACGTCCTGACTTTC. This encodes CSVEGTGSGANVLTF.

The chain links TRBV29-1 to TRBJ1-4, with TRBD1 as a possible D gene (6 bases). CDR3 size: 15 residues. Germline V gives CDR1 SQVTM, CDR2 ANQGSEA. V shed 0 bases and J shed 3 bases, with 11 bases lying between them. The CDR3 protein is CSVEEDGQPNEKLFF. In DNA form, the CDR3 reads TGCAGCGTTGAAGAGGATGGACAGCCTAATGAAAAACTGTTTTTT.

This clone was seen only once. This chain links TRBV11-1 with TRBJ1-2; perhaps TRBD1 as D (5 bases). V dropped 4 bases and J dropped 2 bases, with 11 bases sitting between them. The CDR3 sequence is 14 residues long. In germline, CDR1 is SGHAT, CDR2 FQDESV (reference sequence). This chain's CDR3 is CASSSDGGNYGYTF. The CDR3 bases are TGTGCCAGCAGCTCGGACGGGGGGAACTATGGCTACACCTTC.

V is TRBV5-4 and J is TRBJ1-4, with a tentative D call TRBD1 (5 bases). V was pared by 1 base and J by 8 bases, with 15 bases between. CDR3 length: 15 residues. CDR1 is SGHNT and CDR2 is YYREEE in the germline V gene (reference sequence). The CDR3 sequence is CASSLHGRVDEKLFF. CDR3 nucleotide sequence: TGTGCCAGCAGCTTGCATGGCAGGGTAGACGAAAAACTGTTTTTT.

V usage is TRBV6-6 and J usage is TRBJ2-7; D is possibly TRBD1 (6 bases). V dropped 10 bases and J dropped 5 bases, with 15 bases sitting between them. CDR3 length: 12 residues. The germline V gene encodes CDR1 MNHNY and CDR2 SVGAGI (reference sequence). CDR3 nucleotides: TGTGCCATAATGGACAGACTCAACGAGCAGTACTTC. Protein: CAIMDRLNEQYF.

The chain carries TRBV4-1 and TRBJ1-2, with TRBD1 as a possible D gene (5 bases). Germline CDR1 MGHRA, CDR2 YSYEKL. Trimming stripped 1 base from V and 6 bases from J, with 12 bases between. This CDR3 contains 14 residues. In nucleotides, the CDR3 is TGCGCCAGCAGCCAAGCTTCAGGGTTGGATGGCTACACCTTC. It codes for CASSQASGLDGYTF.

This sequence joins TRBV30 and TRBJ1-1; TRBD1 aligns across 9 bases. J was trimmed by 3 bases and V by 4 bases; bases with no gene match: 6. The germline V gene has CDR1 GTSNPN and CDR2 SVGIG (reference sequence). The CDR3 covers 14 residues. The CDR3 here is CAWTRDRVDTEAFF. CDR3 DNA: TGTGCCTGGACCCGGGACAGGGTGGACACTGAAGCTTTCTTT.

This clone was picked up a small number of times. The chain employs TRBV5-4 and TRBJ2-6, with 8 bases matching TRBD1. CDR3 length equals 17 residues. Germline CDR1 and CDR2: SGHNT and YYREEE (reference sequence). Losses at the gene ends were 1 base for V and 0 bases for J; bases not matched to a gene: 3. In DNA form, the CDR3 reads TGTGCCAGCAGCTTGCCAGGGGGCCCCTCTGGGGCCAACGTCCTGACTTTC. Its protein is CASSLPGGPSGANVLTF.

V and J are TRBV2 and TRBJ2-3, with TRBD1 identical over 8 bases. The CDR3 is 15 residues long. V lost 4 bases to trimming and J lost 4 bases; unmatched junction nucleotides: 7. Per germline, CDR1 SNHLY and CDR2 FYNNEI. The CDR3 DNA sequence: TGTGCCAGCAGTGTTTCTAGGACAGGGCCAGATACGCAGTATTTT. It is translated as CASSVSRTGPDTQYF.

This clone was found a few times. The V call is TRBV10-3, the J call TRBJ1-1; D possibly corresponds to TRBD1 (6 bases). Trimming took 9 bases from V and 1 from J, leaving 9 bases between them. CDR1 is ENHRY and CDR2 is SYGVKD in the germline V gene. The CDR3 covers 12 residues. CDR3 DNA sequence: TGTGCCATAGGGACACCGAACACTGAAGCTTTCTTT. Translation gives CAIGTPNTEAFF.

The chain carries TRBV9 and TRBJ2-5; TRBD2 is a possible D gene (7 bases). The CDR3 loop spans 15 amino acids. V was shortened by 0 bases and J by 5 bases, with 14 bases between the two germline ends. Looked up from germline, CDR1 is SGDLS and CDR2 is YYNGEE. CDR3 sequence reads: CASSVGSRGGETQYF. DNA for the CDR3: TGTGCCAGCAGCGTAGGTTCCAGGGGAGGGGAGACCCAGTACTTC.

This clone turned up a few times. CDR3 residues: CASSLSGGSTDTQYF. In nucleotides, the CDR3 is TGTGCCAGCAGCTTGAGCGGGGGAAGCACAGATACGCAGTATTTT. The chain joins TRBV9 to TRBJ2-3; 8 bases fit TRBD2. The CDR3 extends over 15 amino acids. The germline CDR1 and CDR2 sequences are SGDLS and YYNGEE. V trimming: 4 bases; J trimming: 0 bases; junction bases outside the gene matches: 4.

The rearrangement joins TRBV11-1 to TRBJ2-1; TRBD2 aligns across 8 bases. CDR3 length equals 13 residues. The V gene end was trimmed by 5 bases and the J gene end by 12 bases; junction bases not matched to a gene: 9. The V gene's germline CDR1 is SGHAT and CDR2 FQDESV (reference sequence). The CDR3 sequence is CASSDSRGEMQFF. The CDR3 DNA follows: TGTGCCAGCAGCGATTCGCGGGGGGAAATGCAGTTCTTC.

This clone has a single count. V is TRBV19 and J is TRBJ2-1, with TRBD1 matching over 7 bases. V shed 6 bases and J 3 bases; nucleotides not matched to a gene: 14. CDR3 length equals 17 residues. Germline V gene lookup returns CDR1 LNHDA and CDR2 SQIVND (reference sequence). CDR3 amino acids: CASSHHLGQTFYNEQFF. CDR3 nucleotides: TGTGCCAGTAGCCACCACCTGGGACAGACCTTCTACAATGAGCAGTTCTTC.

This clone has only one observation. The rearrangement joins TRBV18 to TRBJ2-1, with D maybe TRBD1 (7 bases). Trimming left V 0 bases short and J 9 bases short, with 18 bases between. This CDR3 spans 16 amino acids. CDR1 KGHSH and CDR2 LQKENI come from the germline V gene. The CDR3 reads CASSPPGGTVGTEQFF. The DNA for the CDR3 is TGTGCCAGCTCACCACCGGGCGGGACAGTGGGCACTGAGCAGTTCTTC.